This T cell receptor (beta chain) was documented in a study of T cell changes during pregnancy in multiple sclerosis. The table lists this clone with a count of one. Trimming removed 3 bases at V and 7 bases at J, with 10 bases between. Germline V gene sequence: CDR1 KGHSH, CDR2 LQKENI. CDR3 length equals 13 residues. Repertoires were generated with immunoSEQ multiplex PCR, while TCRdb's copy carries only in-frame clones and drops some. The sample shows tens of thousands of clones, approximately 90% of them seen only once. This chain joins TRBV18 and TRBJ2-1; possibly TRBD2 for D (6 bases). The clonotype originates from a female donor with multiple sclerosis, enrolled in a pregnancy study. The input for sequencing was peripheral blood, taken in the third trimester of pregnancy. The CDR3 DNA sequence: TGTGCCAGCTCACCGGGACTCCAAAATGAGCAGTTCTTC. As protein: CASSPGLQNEQFF.